This T cell receptor (beta chain) came from a study of OX40 agonist ivuxolimab in advanced cancers. The wider study: Ivuxolimab doses were 0.01, 0.1, 0.3, 1.5, 3 or 10 mg/kg every 2 weeks. One hepatocellular carcinoma and a couple of cutaneous melanoma patients partially responded. Study conclusions and caveats: Which antigen the expanded peripheral T cells recognized is unknown. At doses 0.1 to 3.0 mg/kg, CD4+ and CD8+ clones expanded.

This CDR3 is 16 amino acids long. The V and J ends lost 0 bases and 6 bases, in that order; junction bases with no gene match: 3. The V gene's germline CDR1 is LGHNA and CDR2 YSLEER. Concerning this clone: The antigen is unknown.

Assay used: immunoSEQ multiplex PCR; TCRdb lists only in-frame clones, some missing. The table includes 60,000 to 65,000 clones, approximately 91% detected once. The source was CD4+ or CD8+ T cells sorted from blood, collected in a trial of the OX40 agonist ivuxolimab. This clonotype originated in an adult with an advanced solid tumor such as melanoma, head and neck, liver or kidney cancer. The rearrangement joins TRBV4-3 to TRBJ2-2; TRBD2 matches at 11 bases. The CDR3 nucleotides are TGCGCCAGCAGCCAAGAGACTAGCGGGACAGCCGGGGAGCTGTTTTTT. Protein: CASSQETSGTAGELFF.